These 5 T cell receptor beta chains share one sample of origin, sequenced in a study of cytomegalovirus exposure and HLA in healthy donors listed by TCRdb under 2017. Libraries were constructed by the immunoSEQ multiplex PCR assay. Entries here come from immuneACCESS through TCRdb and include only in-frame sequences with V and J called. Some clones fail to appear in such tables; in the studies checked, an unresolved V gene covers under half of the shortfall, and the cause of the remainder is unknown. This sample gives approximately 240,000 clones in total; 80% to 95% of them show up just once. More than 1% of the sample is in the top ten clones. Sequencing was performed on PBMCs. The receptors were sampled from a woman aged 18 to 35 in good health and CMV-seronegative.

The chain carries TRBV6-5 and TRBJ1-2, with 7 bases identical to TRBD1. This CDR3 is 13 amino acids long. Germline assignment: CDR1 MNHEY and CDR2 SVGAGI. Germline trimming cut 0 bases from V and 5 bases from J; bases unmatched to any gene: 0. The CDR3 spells CASSYSTGYGYTF. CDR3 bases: TGTGCCAGCAGTTACTCGACAGGGTATGGCTACACCTTC.

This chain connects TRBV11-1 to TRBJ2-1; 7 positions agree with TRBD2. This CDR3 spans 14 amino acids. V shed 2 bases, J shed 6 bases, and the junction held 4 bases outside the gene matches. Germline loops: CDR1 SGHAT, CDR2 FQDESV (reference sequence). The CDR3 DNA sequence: TGTGCCAGCAGCTTACGGCGGGAGAGCAATGAGCAGTTCTTC. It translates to CASSLRRESNEQFF.

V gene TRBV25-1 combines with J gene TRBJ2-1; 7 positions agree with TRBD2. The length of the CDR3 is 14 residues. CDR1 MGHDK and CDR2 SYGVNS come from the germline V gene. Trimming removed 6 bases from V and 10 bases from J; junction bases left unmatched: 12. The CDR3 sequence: CASRETSRRREQFF. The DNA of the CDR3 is TGTGCCAGCAGGGAGACTAGCCGACGTCGCGAGCAGTTCTTC.

CDR3 DNA sequence: TGCAGCGTCCAAGCTAGGGGAACCTCCTACGAGCAGTACTTC. This codes for CSVQARGTSYEQYF. The rearrangement joins TRBV29-1 to TRBJ2-7; D may be TRBD1 (5 bases). The length of the CDR3 is 14 residues. Germline CDR1 reads SQVTM; CDR2 reads ANQGSEA. Trimming left V 6 bases short and J 0 bases short, with 15 bases between.

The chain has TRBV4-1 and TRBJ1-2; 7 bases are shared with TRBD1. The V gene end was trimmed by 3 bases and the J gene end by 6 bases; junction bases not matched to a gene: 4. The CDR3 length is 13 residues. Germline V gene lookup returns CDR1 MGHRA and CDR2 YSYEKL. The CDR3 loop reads CASSHNRGDGYTF. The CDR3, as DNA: TGCGCCAGCAGCCATAACAGGGGCGATGGCTACACCTTC.